Following are 15 T cell receptor beta chains from one sample sequenced in a study of cytomegalovirus exposure and HLA in healthy donors (dated by TCRdb to the late 2010s). The library was obtained by the immunoSEQ multiplex PCR assay. TCRdb took this table from immuneACCESS and kept in-frame rearrangements with V and J called. Such tables lack part of the clones; where checked against another copy, unresolved V genes explain under half of the gap, and the rest is unexplained. In all, the sample holds about 73,000 clones, and around nine tenths of those were seen once. The ten largest account for 3% to 4.5% of the sample. Sequenced: PBMCs. Every receptor here comes from a woman younger than 30 in good health and CMV-seropositive.

V usage is TRBV28 and J usage is TRBJ1-1; D unresolved. Germline loops: CDR1 MDHEN, CDR2 SYDVKM. The CDR3 is made up of 12 amino acids. Trimming pared 8 bases from V and 4 bases from J, leaving 11 bases between. CDR3 loop: CASRVEGTEAFF. For the CDR3, the DNA is TGTGCCAGCCGTGTGGAGGGCACTGAAGCTTTCTTT.

V is TRBV29-1 and J is TRBJ2-1; D may be TRBD1 (5 bases). Germline values: CDR1 SQVTM, CDR2 ANQGSEA. The CDR3 is made up of 17 amino acids. V dropped 1 base and J dropped 2 bases, with 18 bases sitting between them. DNA of the CDR3: TGCAGCGTTGAAGGGCGTAAGGGGCCAGGCCCCTACAATGAGCAGTTCTTC. Encoded protein: CSVEGRKGPGPYNEQFF.

The genes are TRBV19 and TRBJ2-6; 12 bases agree with TRBD1. Germline values: CDR1 LNHDA, CDR2 SQIVND (reference sequence). V was clipped by 9 bases and J by 0 bases; unmatched bases: 6. CDR3 length equals 17 residues. The CDR3 DNA reads TGTGCCAGCAGGGACAGGGGGCGATCCTCTGGGGCCAACGTCCTGACTTTC. It is translated as CASRDRGRSSGANVLTF.

The chain couples TRBV20-1 to TRBJ2-7; TRBD2 agrees at 8 bases. CDR3 size: 11 residues. With 5 bases clipped from V and 6 bases from J, the junction kept 3 bases outside the gene matches. CDR1 and CDR2 (germline): DFQATT, SNEGSKA (reference sequence). CDR3 region: CSAPGGPEQYF. For the CDR3, the DNA is TGCAGTGCTCCGGGGGGGCCCGAGCAGTACTTC.

This clone appeared once. This chain joins TRBV27 and TRBJ1-1; a weak D match, TRBD1 (5 bases). The CDR3 totals 13 residues. The germline gives CDR1 MNHEY, CDR2 SMNVEV (reference sequence). V shed 2 bases and J shed 5 bases, with 9 bases lying between them. DNA for the CDR3: TGTGCCAGCAGTTTACAGGGAAGAACTGAAGCTTTCTTT. Its protein is CASSLQGRTEAFF.

J is TRBJ2-7 and V is TRBV6-6; D is ambiguous. Trimming cost V 0 bases and J 5 bases, with 11 bases left between them. The germline gives CDR1 MNHNY, CDR2 SVGAGI (reference sequence). CDR3 length: 14 amino acids. Here the CDR3 reads CASSYSVGFHEQYF. CDR3 sequence (DNA): TGTGCCAGCAGTTACTCCGTGGGCTTCCACGAGCAGTACTTC.

This sequence joins TRBV7-8 and TRBJ2-7; TRBD2 matches 14 bases. From germline, CDR1 is SGHVS and CDR2 FQNEAQ. The V segment lost 8 bases and the J segment 0 bases; nucleotides outside the gene matches: 12. This CDR3 region has 18 residues. CDR3 residues: CASSAAGTSGRFSYEQYF. The CDR3, as DNA: TGTGCCAGCTCCGCGGCGGGGACTAGCGGGAGATTCTCCTACGAGCAGTACTTC.

The V and J genes are TRBV10-3 and TRBJ2-7, with 7 bases lining up with TRBD2. Germline values: CDR1 ENHRY, CDR2 SYGVKD. The CDR3 is made up of 12 amino acids. V lost 10 bases, J lost 7 bases, and 10 bases stayed unmatched. In DNA form, the CDR3 reads TGTGCCAACGGGGCTAGCGGAGGGGAGCAGTACTTC. Its translation: CANGASGGEQYF.

V usage is TRBV10-3 and J usage is TRBJ2-2; 10 bases align to TRBD2. J was trimmed by 2 bases and V by 6 bases; bases with no gene match: 9. Germline values: CDR1 ENHRY, CDR2 SYGVKD. CDR3 size: 17 residues. The CDR3 region has the DNA TGTGCCATCAGGAGAAAGCGGGGGGGCCTAAACACCGGGGAGCTGTTTTTT. Its protein product is CAIRRKRGGLNTGELFF.

V is TRBV7-2 and J is TRBJ1-2; 8 bases are shared with TRBD1. Trimming cost V 5 bases and J 4 bases; bases outside gene matches: 3. Germline V gives CDR1 SGHTA, CDR2 FQGNSA. The CDR3 sequence is 13 residues long. The DNA for the CDR3 is TGTGCCAGCAGCCCCGACAGGGGCTATGGCTACACCTTC. Protein sequence: CASSPDRGYGYTF.

The V gene is TRBV10-3, the J gene TRBJ2-1, with TRBD1 matching over 10 bases. Germline V gives CDR1 ENHRY, CDR2 SYGVKD. J was trimmed by 8 bases and V by 4 bases; bases with no gene match: 8. This CDR3 is built from 15 residues. The CDR3 reads CAISATGTGVYEQFF. CDR3 bases: TGTGCCATCAGTGCCACCGGGACAGGGGTTTATGAGCAGTTCTTC.

The CDR3 sequence is CASCAFGSGSYEQYF. Written as DNA, the CDR3 is TGTGCCAGCTGTGCGTTTGGTAGCGGGAGCTACGAGCAGTACTTC. The chain employs TRBV6-5 and TRBJ2-7; TRBD2 matches at 9 bases. The V gene end was trimmed by 8 bases and the J gene end by 3 bases; junction bases not matched to a gene: 11. The CDR3 has 15 residues. Germline values: CDR1 MNHEY, CDR2 SVGAGI.

The chain carries TRBV29-1 and TRBJ2-3; D perhaps matches TRBD1 (6 bases). With 2 bases removed from V and 3 bases from J, the gap between germline ends came to 15 bases. Germline CDR1 reads SQVTM; CDR2 reads ANQGSEA. This CDR3 is built from 15 residues. The CDR3 nucleotides are TGCAGCGTTGAACGGACAGATTCAAATACAGATACGCAGTATTTT. It is translated as CSVERTDSNTDTQYF.

This clone was detected once. V usage is TRBV5-6 and J usage is TRBJ1-5; D remains ambiguous. Germline lookup yields CDR1 SGHDT and CDR2 YYEEEE. The CDR3 is made up of 14 amino acids. V gave up 1 base and J gave up 3 bases, with 8 bases separating them. For the CDR3, the DNA is TGTGCCAGCAGCTTGTTCGGTACCAATCAGCCCCAGCATTTT. Translation: CASSLFGTNQPQHF. The variable domain in full, with the rest retrieved from reference TRBV5-6 and TRBJ1-5, is DAGVTQSPTHLIKTRGQQVTLRCSPKSGHDTVSWYQQALGQGPQFIFQYYEEEERQRGNFPDRFSGHQFPNYSSELNVNALLLGDSALYLCASSLFGTNQPQHFGDGTRLSIL.

The genes are TRBV2 and TRBJ1-1; 8 bases are shared with TRBD1. The germline V gene has CDR1 SNHLY and CDR2 FYNNEI. V was clipped by 6 bases and J by 5 bases; unmatched bases: 8. There are 14 residues in the CDR3. As DNA, the CDR3 is TGTGCCAGCAGCCCCGGACAGGGACAGACTGAAGCTTTCTTT. This sequence encodes CASSPGQGQTEAFF.